Presented here are 20 T cell receptor beta chains from one specimen sequenced in a study of regulatory T cells in long-lasting Graves disease. The time point was: persistent/refractory GD, antithyroid drugs over 5 years with positive TRAb. Construction of the TCR library relied on RNA isolated from PBMCs. Combining iRepertoire HTBI primers with Arm-PCR of CDR3 regions, the authors built TCR beta libraries. Using its own MiXCR run on the multiplex PCR reads, TCRdb lists one record per CDR3 protein. Here the sample spans 250,000 to 300,000 distinct CDR3 sequences, approximately 20% being singletons. The source material was peripheral blood mononuclear cells (PBMCs), sampled when the disease was refractory, from a patient treated with antithyroid drugs. The receptors derive from a female donor with Graves disease.

The CDR3 here is CASSQLDSRYGYTF. CDR3 nucleotide sequence: TGTGCCAGCAGCCAATTGGACAGTCGCTATGGCTACACCTTC. This chain links TRBV4-2 with TRBJ1-2; tentatively, D is TRBD1 (6 bases). Trimming shortened V by 2 bases and J by 4 bases, and 11 bases separated the two germline ends. Germline CDR1 is LGHNA and CDR2 is YNFKEQ. The CDR3 contains 14 residues.

This clonotype appeared many times. This chain joins TRBV30 and TRBJ1-1; D uncertain. The germline V gene encodes CDR1 GTSNPN and CDR2 SVGIG (reference sequence). V was pared by 4 bases and J by 5 bases, with 17 bases between. CDR3 length equals 14 residues. The CDR3 DNA is TGTGCCTGGATCGCCTGGGAGAGAGGGACTGAAGCTTTCTTT. The encoded protein is CAWIAWERGTEAFF.

This clonotype was picked up a small number of times. The chain is built from TRBV7-9 and TRBJ2-5; D remains unclear. This CDR3 is 15 amino acids long. V was clipped by 5 bases and J by 1 base, with 14 bases between them. From germline, CDR1 is SEHNR and CDR2 FQNEAQ (reference sequence). Here the CDR3 DNA reads TGTGCCAGCAGCCGCCCCCCCGAGGCCCAAGAGACCCAGTACTTC. Translated, it gives CASSRPPEAQETQYF. Full variable domain (rest looked up from reference TRBV7-9 and TRBJ2-5): DTGVSQNPRHKITKRGQNVTFRCDPISEHNRLYWYRQTLGQGPEFLTYFQNEAQLEKSRLLSDRFSAERPKGSFSTLEIQRTEQGDSAMYLCASSRPPEAQETQYFGPGTRLLVL.

J is TRBJ2-5 and V is TRBV10-3, with 11 positions matching TRBD1. The CDR3 covers 15 residues. Losses at the gene ends were 4 bases for V and 1 base for J; bases not matched to a gene: 2. CDR1 and CDR2 (germline): ENHRY, SYGVKD. The CDR3 DNA reads as TGTGCCATCAGTGGGGACAGGGGGGCCCAAGAGACCCAGTACTTC. This translates into CAISGDRGAQETQYF.

This clonotype was seen more than once but under ten times. The V gene is TRBV9, the J gene TRBJ2-5, with a possible D match to TRBD2 (6 bases). Germline values: CDR1 SGDLS, CDR2 YYNGEE. V dropped 4 bases and J dropped 0 bases, with 16 bases sitting between them. This CDR3 spans 16 amino acids. CDR3 DNA: TGTGCCAGCAGCCCGGCTATGGGGGGTTACCAAGAGACCCAGTACTTC. Translating gives CASSPAMGGYQETQYF.

The gene calls are TRBV24-1 and TRBJ2-2; D not certain. The CDR3 spans 13 residues. Looked up from germline, CDR1 is KGHDR and CDR2 is SFDVKD. With 2 bases removed from V and 5 bases from J, the gap between germline ends came to 5 bases. DNA for the CDR3: TGTGCCACCAGTGATTGGGGAACCGGGGAGCTGTTTTTT. Translation: CATSDWGTGELFF.

This clonotype was detected a few times. The chain couples TRBV30 to TRBJ2-3; 13 bases match TRBD2. The V gene end was trimmed by 8 bases and the J gene end by 4 bases; junction bases not matched to a gene: 6. Germline values: CDR1 GTSNPN, CDR2 SVGIG (reference sequence). The CDR3 extends over 14 amino acids. This chain's CDR3 is CAQRTSGSSDTQYF. The CDR3, as DNA: TGTGCCCAACGGACTAGCGGGAGTTCAGATACGCAGTATTTT.

The V and J genes are TRBV4-2 and TRBJ2-7; no clear D. The germline gives CDR1 LGHNA, CDR2 YNFKEQ. Trimming left V 1 base short and J 5 bases short, with 12 bases between. The CDR3 is 14 amino acids. Here the CDR3 DNA reads TGTGCCAGCAGCCAAGGACCGGGCGCAGACGAGCAGTACTTC. Its protein product is CASSQGPGADEQYF.

V usage is TRBV19 and J usage is TRBJ2-2; 9 bases match TRBD2. Germline V gives CDR1 LNHDA, CDR2 SQIVND (reference sequence). The CDR3 is 16 residues long. The ends lost 4 bases at V and 7 bases at J; junction bases unmatched: 10. CDR3 in amino acids: CASSNSGTSQGGELFF. CDR3 nucleotides: TGTGCCAGTAGTAACTCCGGGACTAGCCAAGGCGGGGAGCTGTTTTTT. The full variable domain, rest sourced from reference TRBV19 and TRBJ2-2, is DGGITQSPKYLFRKEGQNVTLSCEQNLNHDAMYWYRQDPGQGLRLIYYSQIVNDFQKGDIAEGYSVSREKKESFPLTVTSAQKNPTAFYLCASSNSGTSQGGELFFGEGSRLTVL.

The chain couples TRBV28 to TRBJ1-3; weak D call: TRBD1 (5 bases). The CDR3 spans 15 residues. With 6 bases removed from V and 0 bases from J, the gap between germline ends came to 12 bases. Germline assignment: CDR1 MDHEN and CDR2 SYDVKM. DNA of the CDR3: TGTGCCAGCAGACGAGGGACGTTCTCTGGAAACACCATATATTTT. Residues: CASRRGTFSGNTIYF.

The chain employs TRBV18 and TRBJ2-7; 9 bases fit TRBD2. CDR3 length: 16 amino acids. In germline, CDR1 is KGHSH, CDR2 LQKENI. Losses at the gene ends were 2 bases for V and 1 base for J; bases not matched to a gene: 6. In nucleotides, the CDR3 is TGTGCCAGCTCACCAAATAGCGGGAGTGGGTCCTACGAGCAGTACTTC. It translates to CASSPNSGSGSYEQYF.

This rearrangement joins TRBV12-3 or TRBV12-4 to TRBJ2-7; 7 nucleotides match TRBD1. The CDR3 covers 14 residues. Trimming at V came to 6 bases and at J to 5 bases, leaving 10 bases not matched to a gene. The CDR3 spells CASSRPGQSDEQYF. CDR3 in DNA: TGTGCCAGCAGCCGGCCGGGACAGTCAGACGAGCAGTACTTC.

This clonotype was observed a handful of times. The chain links TRBV7-2 to TRBJ2-3, with D possibly being TRBD2 (6 bases). V was clipped by 4 bases and J by 0 bases, with 8 bases between them. This CDR3 region has 14 residues. Germline CDR1 is SGHTA and CDR2 is FQGNSA. In nucleotides, the CDR3 is TGTGCCAGCAGCTGGCGGGGAAGCACAGATACGCAGTATTTT. This codes for CASSWRGSTDTQYF.

The chain recombines TRBV30 with TRBJ2-7; 9 bases are a match to TRBD1. The CDR3 length is 13 residues. Germline loops: CDR1 GTSNPN, CDR2 SVGIG (reference sequence). V trimming: 5 bases; J trimming: 8 bases; junction bases outside the gene matches: 10. In nucleotides, the CDR3 is TGTGCCTGGCACCCGGGACAGGGACTCAAGCAGTACTTC. Its translation: CAWHPGQGLKQYF. Looking up the rest from reference TRBV30 and TRBJ2-7 gives the full variable domain: SQTIHQWPATLVQPVGSPLSLECTVEGTSNPNLYWYRQAAGRGLQLLFYSVGIGQISSEVPQNLSASRPQDRQFILSSKKLLLSDSGFYLCAWHPGQGLKQYFGPGTRLTVT.

V gene TRBV20-1 combines with J gene TRBJ1-1; D ambiguous. The CDR3 is 15 amino acids. Germline assignment: CDR1 DFQATT and CDR2 SNEGSKA (reference sequence). Trimming took 4 bases from V and 4 from J, leaving 19 bases between them. CDR3 nucleotide sequence: TGCAGTGCTAAGCCCACACTTGTCGGTAGCACTGAAGCTTTCTTT. Residues: CSAKPTLVGSTEAFF.

This clonotype was found many times. The chain uses TRBV20-1 and TRBJ1-2; D is unresolved. CDR1 DFQATT and CDR2 SNEGSKA come from the germline V gene (reference sequence). The CDR3 covers 14 residues. V shed 0 bases and J shed 2 bases, with 10 bases lying between them. In DNA, the CDR3 is TGCAGTGCTAGAGATCCTGGCACCAACTATGGCTACACCTTC. The encoded protein is CSARDPGTNYGYTF.

As regards this clonotype: A read error may be the cause here, since a much bigger clone is one base away. J is TRBJ1-6 and V is TRBV7-2; 7 bases agree with TRBD1. Germline V gene sequence: CDR1 SGHTA, CDR2 FQGNSA. V lost 1 base and J lost 9; bases outside the gene matches: 6. The CDR3 is 15 amino acids. The CDR3 here is CASSLGGTASSPLHF. In DNA, the CDR3 is TGTGCCAGCAGCTTAGGAGGGACAGCAAGTTCACCCCTCCACTTT.

The table lists this clonotype with a few counts. This chain links TRBV5-1 with TRBJ2-7; the D gene is possibly TRBD2 (5 bases). V was pared by 4 bases and J by 2 bases, with 19 bases between. CDR3 length: 16 amino acids. Germline lookup yields CDR1 SGHRS and CDR2 YFSETQ. This chain's CDR3 is CASSPVNSGVPYEQYF. The CDR3 DNA sequence: TGCGCCAGCAGCCCCGTCAACTCCGGGGTCCCCTACGAGCAGTACTTC.

This clonotype was picked up many times. V is TRBV6-5 and J is TRBJ1-5; D is ambiguous. The V gene's germline CDR1 is MNHEY and CDR2 SVGAGI. This CDR3 has 17 amino acids. Trimming removed 0 bases from V and 0 bases from J, with 12 bases in between. The CDR3 DNA is TGTGCCAGCAGTTACTCTCCAGGAGGCTATAGCAATCAGCCCCAGCATTTT. It encodes CASSYSPGGYSNQPQHF.

V usage is TRBV5-5 and J usage is TRBJ2-2; D unresolved. V lost 2 bases to trimming and J lost 6 bases, with 14 bases between them. This CDR3 has 15 amino acids. From germline, CDR1 is SGHKS and CDR2 YYEKEE (reference sequence). The CDR3 DNA follows: TGTGCCAGCAGCTTTGGGTTCCGGTGGGCCGGGGAGCTGTTTTTT. Translated, it gives CASSFGFRWAGELFF.